This is a list of T cell receptor beta chains from one sample in a study of identifying expanded T cells in peripheral blood. Produced via immunoSEQ multiplex PCR; TCRdb's table is partial and in-frame only. The repertoire has fewer than 110,000 clones, approximately 88% of them found once; the top ten carry approximately 18%. Material: blood. The source is a person between 18 and 70 years old in good health. CDR3s leave out the opening cysteine and the closing phenylalanine or tryptophan. The order of the fields is V gene, CDR3 length, J gene, D gene, CDR3 protein. A D gene is named only where the DNA matches it firmly.

TRBV9	11	TRBJ2-3	-	ASSADSTDTQY
TRBV7-9	15	TRBJ1-6	-	ASSLEWGSLRNSPLH
TRBV5-1	16	TRBJ1-1	-	ASSLESSHIALNTEAF
TRBV6-8	10	TRBJ1-2	-	ASRQKRGGYT
TRBV9	13	TRBJ1-6	TRBD1	ASSPAGGRNSPLH
TRBV4-2	13	TRBJ2-5	TRBD2	ASSQDHGGAETQY
TRBV5-8	17	TRBJ2-1	-	ASPILPVPRGAAYNEQF
TRBV4-2	11	TRBJ1-2	-	ASSQDGAGGYT
TRBV7-2	13	TRBJ1-6	-	ASSLAGQRNSPLH
TRBV10-3	12	TRBJ2-5	TRBD2	ATAGGRYQETQY